These T cell receptor beta chains were read from a single sample in a study of PD-1 blockade in classical Hodgkin lymphoma. Clones were sequenced by immunoSEQ multiplex PCR, and TCRdb holds only the in-frame ones, with some missing. The data contain about 110,000 clones, about 89% of them singletons. The sample in question was peripheral blood mononuclear cells (PBMCs), obtained before the second cycle of nivolumab. The receptors shown here come from a human donor with classical Hodgkin lymphoma. The CDR3 runs from the conserved cysteine through the conserved F or W. A D gene is named only where the DNA matches it firmly. The size entry is marked missing in some rows and otherwise reads once, few, many or a size class.

j_gene	d_gene	abundance	v_gene	CDR3aa	CDR3nt
TRBJ2-3	NA	NA	TRBV4-1	CASSQVNLILTSTDTQYF	TGCGCCAGCAGCCAAGTGAATCTAATCTTGACCTCCACAGATACGCAGTATTTT
TRBJ1-5	NA	NA	TRBV7-9	CASSLDGGSGQPQHF	TGTGCCAGCAGCTTAGATGGAGGGAGCGGGCAGCCCCAGCATTTT
TRBJ2-3	NA	NA	TRBV6-5	CASSQGDTQYF	TGTGCCAGCAGTCAAGGAGATACGCAGTATTTT
TRBJ1-5	NA	NA	TRBV5-1	CASSLGGTNQPQHF	TGCGCCAGCAGCTTGGGTGGTACCAATCAGCCCCAGCATTTT
TRBJ1-4	NA	NA	TRBV4-1	CASSQDRKVDEKLFF	TGCGCCAGCAGCCAAGATCGAAAGGTGGACGAAAAACTGTTTTTT
TRBJ1-1	NA	NA	TRBV19	CASSTITGTSDTEAFF	TGTGCCAGTAGTACTATAACCGGGACAAGCGACACTGAAGCTTTCTTT
TRBJ2-7	NA	NA	TRBV7-9	CASSIKYDEQYF	TGTGCCAGCAGCATAAAATACGACGAGCAGTACTTC
TRBJ2-3	TRBD2	NA	TRBV2	CASRTSGLSTQYF	TGTGCCTCTCGGACTAGCGGTCTCAGTACGCAGTATTTT
TRBJ2-1	NA	NA	TRBV29-1	CSVEEQYGSYNEQFF	TGCAGCGTTGAAGAACAGTATGGCTCCTACAATGAGCAGTTCTTC
TRBJ2-5	TRBD2	NA	TRBV4-3	CASSQAPTSGIRETQYF	TGCGCCAGCAGCCAAGCTCCGACTAGCGGGATACGTGAGACCCAGTACTTC
TRBJ1-5	NA	NA	TRBV7-9	CASSRGGQPQHF	TGTGCCAGCAGCAGGGGGGGGCAGCCCCAGCATTTT
TRBJ1-1	NA	few	TRBV14	CASSPQLNTEAFF	TGTGCCAGCAGTCCACAACTGAACACTGAAGCTTTCTTT
TRBJ2-7	TRBD1	NA	TRBV5-1	CASGPDRTGEQYF	TGCGCCAGCGGACCGGACAGGACGGGCGAGCAGTACTTC
TRBJ1-1	TRBD1	once	TRBV10-3	CASQGRESTEAFF	TGTGCCTCACAGGGGAGGGAGAGCACTGAAGCTTTCTTT
TRBJ2-7	TRBD2	NA	TRBV6-6	CASRESSGTHEQYF	TGTGCCAGCAGGGAGTCTAGCGGGACCCACGAGCAGTACTTC
TRBJ2-7	NA	NA	TRBV7-9	CASSPGTVSYEQYF	TGTGCCAGCAGCCCCGGGACGGTGTCCTACGAGCAGTACTTC
TRBJ1-1	TRBD1	NA	TRBV11-2	CASSLEGGQMNTEAFF	TGTGCCAGCAGCTTAGAGGGGGGACAGATGAACACTGAAGCTTTCTTT
TRBJ2-7	TRBD2	NA	TRBV28	CASRAGGGLEQYF	TGTGCCAGCAGGGCGGGAGGAGGACTCGAGCAGTACTTC
TRBJ1-3	NA	few	TRBV6-6	CASSPRESGTGNTIYF	TGTGCCAGCAGTCCCCGGGAGTCCGGGACTGGAAACACCATATATTTT
TRBJ2-7	NA	NA	TRBV6-5	CASSYSFGGAYEQYF	TGTGCCAGCAGTTACTCCTTTGGCGGGGCCTACGAGCAGTACTTC
TRBJ1-1	NA	NA	TRBV7-9	CASSPGNLNTEAFF	TGTGCCAGCAGCCCAGGGAACCTGAACACTGAAGCTTTCTTT
TRBJ2-1	NA	NA	TRBV2	CASSESGANEQFF	TGTGCCAGCAGTGAATCGGGTGCCAATGAGCAGTTCTTC
TRBJ1-2	NA	NA	TRBV2	CASTPRGNYGYTF	TGTGCCAGCACTCCCAGGGGCAACTATGGCTACACCTTC
TRBJ2-2	NA	NA	TRBV10-1	CASSGGKLGLANTGELFF	TGCGCCAGCAGTGGGGGGAAATTAGGACTGGCGAACACCGGGGAGCTGTTTTTT
TRBJ2-5	TRBD2	NA	TRBV13	CASSTHGTSGSVRETQYF	TGTGCCAGCAGCACTCATGGGACTAGCGGGAGTGTAAGGGAGACCCAGTACTTC
TRBJ2-7	TRBD1	few	TRBV15	CATSRRQGWEQYF	TGTGCCACCAGCCGTCGACAGGGGTGGGAGCAGTACTTC
TRBJ2-2	NA	once	TRBV6-6	CASSYGGTGELFF	TGTGCCAGCAGTTACGGGGGGACCGGGGAGCTGTTTTTT
TRBJ2-7	NA	NA	TRBV29-1	CSVETGTVDYEQYF	TGCAGCGTTGAAACAGGGACGGTGGACTACGAGCAGTACTTC
TRBJ1-3	NA	NA	TRBV5-6	CASSLGSYSGNTIYF	TGTGCCAGCAGCTTGGGCAGCTACTCTGGAAACACCATATATTTT
TRBJ2-5	NA	NA	TRBV19	CASSRTTARETQYF	TGTGCCAGTAGCAGAACGACGGCCCGGGAGACCCAGTACTTC
TRBJ2-6	NA	NA	TRBV7-9	CASSRPGSGANVLTF	TGTGCCAGCAGCCGACCAGGCTCTGGGGCCAACGTCCTGACTTTC
TRBJ1-4	NA	NA	TRBV18	CASSPEFRGYNEKLFF	TGTGCCAGCTCACCAGAGTTCCGGGGATATAATGAAAAACTGTTTTTT
TRBJ2-6	NA	NA	TRBV7-2	CASSLSTGGANVLTF	TGTGCCAGCAGCTTATCCACCGGAGGGGCCAACGTCCTGACTTTC
TRBJ1-1	TRBD1	few	TRBV4-3	CASSHWDSLRGAVAEAFF	TGCGCCAGCAGCCACTGGGACAGCCTCAGGGGCGCCGTGGCTGAAGCTTTCTTT
TRBJ2-1	NA	NA	TRBV7-8	CASSLGGYEQFF	TGTGCCAGCAGCTTAGGGGGATATGAGCAGTTCTTC
TRBJ2-5	NA	NA	TRBV10-3	CAIREEGTAQETQYF	TGTGCCATCAGAGAGGAAGGGACCGCCCAAGAGACCCAGTACTTC
TRBJ1-5	NA	NA	TRBV27	CASSFGQGNQPQHF	TGTGCCAGCAGTTTTGGGCAGGGCAATCAGCCCCAGCATTTT
TRBJ1-1	NA	NA	TRBV15	CATSSLRVGNTEAFF	TGTGCCACCAGCTCCTTGAGGGTTGGGAACACTGAAGCTTTCTTT
TRBJ1-2	TRBD1	NA	TRBV2	CASRTRQGNYGYTF	TGTGCCAGCAGGACCCGACAGGGGAACTATGGCTACACCTTC
TRBJ1-1	NA	few	TRBV6-1	CASSEARWRRTEAFF	TGTGCCAGCAGTGAAGCTAGGTGGAGGAGGACTGAAGCTTTCTTT
TRBJ2-7	NA	NA	TRBV6-1	CASSESWDTSYEQYF	TGTGCCAGCAGTGAAAGTTGGGACACCTCCTACGAGCAGTACTTC
TRBJ2-1	NA	NA	TRBV27	CASSLLTLGNNEQFF	TGTGCCAGCAGTTTACTTACTCTAGGGAACAATGAGCAGTTCTTC
TRBJ1-2	NA	NA	TRBV6-5	CASSYSEGSGGYTF	TGTGCCAGCAGTTACTCGGAAGGATCTGGTGGCTACACCTTC
TRBJ1-1	TRBD1	NA	TRBV28	CASSLTGSTEAFF	TGTGCCAGCAGTTTGACAGGGAGCACTGAAGCTTTCTTT
TRBJ2-7	TRBD2	NA	TRBV10-2	CASSESGGYEQYF	TGCGCCAGCAGTGAGTCGGGGGGGTACGAGCAGTACTTC
TRBJ1-2	TRBD1	NA	TRBV9	CASSTGEGYTF	TGTGCCAGCAGCACAGGGGAGGGCTACACCTTC
TRBJ2-2	NA	NA	TRBV6-5	CASSYAGGTGELFF	TGTGCCAGCAGTTACGCTGGGGGCACCGGGGAGCTGTTTTTT
TRBJ2-7	TRBD2	NA	TRBV6-5	CASSYSASGRYEQYF	TGTGCCAGCAGTTACTCGGCTAGCGGGAGATACGAGCAGTACTTC
TRBJ2-1	TRBD2	NA	TRBV10-3	CAIASGINLESEQFF	TGTGCCATCGCTAGCGGAATAAACCTCGAGTCTGAGCAGTTCTTC